This TCR beta chain was identified during a study of control samples from healthy donors and cancer patients. The table came from immunoSEQ multiplex PCR; TCRdb's copy has only in-frame clones and leaves some out. The profile shows about 55,000 clones, 95% to 96% of them singletons. The V end lost 7 bases, the J end lost 6 bases, and 19 bases lay between the germline ends. This CDR3 has 14 residues. Germline V gene lookup returns CDR1 SGHTS and CDR2 YDEGEE. The material sequenced was blood. The TCR was taken from a woman aged 30 to 39 in good health. This chain connects TRBV5-8 to TRBJ1-2, with unresolved D. The CDR3 nucleotides read TGTGCCAGCGTCACCGCCAGTAGGTTAGATGGCTACACCTTC. It is translated as CASVTASRLDGYTF. The full variable domain, rest sourced from reference TRBV5-8 and TRBJ1-2, is EAGVTQSPTHLIKTRGQQATLRCSPISGHTSVYWYQQALGLGLQFLLWYDEGEERNRGNFPPRFSGRQFPNYSSELNVNALELEDSALYLCASVTASRLDGYTFGSGTRLTVV.